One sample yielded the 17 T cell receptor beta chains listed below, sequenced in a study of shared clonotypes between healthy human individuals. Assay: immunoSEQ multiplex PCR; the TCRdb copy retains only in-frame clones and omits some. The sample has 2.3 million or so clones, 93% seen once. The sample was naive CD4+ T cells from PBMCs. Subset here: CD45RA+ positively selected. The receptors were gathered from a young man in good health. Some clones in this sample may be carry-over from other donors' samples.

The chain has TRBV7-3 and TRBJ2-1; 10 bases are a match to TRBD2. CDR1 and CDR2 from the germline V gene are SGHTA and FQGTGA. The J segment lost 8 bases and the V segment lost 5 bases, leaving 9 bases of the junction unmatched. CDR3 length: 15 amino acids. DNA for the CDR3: TGTGCCAGCAGCCCTCTAGCGGGAGTGTTTTATGAGCAGTTCTTC. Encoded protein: CASSPLAGVFYEQFF. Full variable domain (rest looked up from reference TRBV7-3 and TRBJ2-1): GAGVSQTPSNKVTEKGKYVELRCDPISGHTALYWYRQSLGQGPEFLIYFQGTGAADDSGLPNDRFFAVRPEGSVSTLKIQRTERGDSAVYLCASSPLAGVFYEQFFGPGTRLTVL.

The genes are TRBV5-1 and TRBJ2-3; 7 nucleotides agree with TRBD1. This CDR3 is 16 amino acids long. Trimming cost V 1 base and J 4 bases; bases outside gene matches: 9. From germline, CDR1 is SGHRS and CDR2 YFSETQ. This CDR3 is CASSLLRDRGPDTQYF. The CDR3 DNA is TGCGCCAGCAGCTTGCTCCGGGACAGAGGGCCAGATACGCAGTATTTT.

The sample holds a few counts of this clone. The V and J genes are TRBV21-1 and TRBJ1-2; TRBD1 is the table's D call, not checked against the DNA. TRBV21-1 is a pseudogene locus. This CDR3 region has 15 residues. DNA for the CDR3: TGTGCCAGCAGCAAATGCCAGGGGGATCCCTATGGCTACACCTTC. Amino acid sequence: CASSKCQGDPYGYTF.

The CDR3 protein is CASTIRDRRQETQYF. Here the CDR3 DNA reads TGCGCCAGCACAATTCGGGACAGAAGACAAGAGACCCAGTACTTC. This chain links TRBV5-1 with TRBJ2-5, with 7 bases identical to TRBD1. The V and J ends lost 6 bases and 2 bases, in that order; junction bases with no gene match: 10. The CDR3 sequence is 15 residues long. Germline CDR1 reads SGHRS; CDR2 reads YFSETQ.

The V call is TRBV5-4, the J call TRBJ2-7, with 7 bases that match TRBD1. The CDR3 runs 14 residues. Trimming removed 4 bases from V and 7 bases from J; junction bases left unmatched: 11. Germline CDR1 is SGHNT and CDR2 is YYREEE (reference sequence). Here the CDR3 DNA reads TGTGCCAGCAGCATCCGGGACAGTTTTGGTGAGCAGTACTTC. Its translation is CASSIRDSFGEQYF.

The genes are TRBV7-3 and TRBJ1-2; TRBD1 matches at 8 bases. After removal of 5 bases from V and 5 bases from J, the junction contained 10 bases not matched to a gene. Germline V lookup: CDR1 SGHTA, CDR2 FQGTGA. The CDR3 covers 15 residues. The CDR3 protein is CASSQYRGTVYGYTF. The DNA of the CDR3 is TGTGCCAGCAGCCAATACAGGGGGACGGTATATGGCTACACCTTC.

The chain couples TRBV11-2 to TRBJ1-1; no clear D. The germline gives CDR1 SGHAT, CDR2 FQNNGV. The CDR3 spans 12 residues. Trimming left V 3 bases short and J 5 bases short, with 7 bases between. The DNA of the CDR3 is TGTGCCAGCAGCTTTGTCCAAACTGAAGCTTTCTTT. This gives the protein CASSFVQTEAFF.

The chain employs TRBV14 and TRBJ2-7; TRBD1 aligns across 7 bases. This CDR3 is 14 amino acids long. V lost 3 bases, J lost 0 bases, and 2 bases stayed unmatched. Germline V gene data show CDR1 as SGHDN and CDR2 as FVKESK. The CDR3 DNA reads TGTGCCAGCAGCCAGAGACAGGGCTCCTACGAGCAGTACTTC. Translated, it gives CASSQRQGSYEQYF.

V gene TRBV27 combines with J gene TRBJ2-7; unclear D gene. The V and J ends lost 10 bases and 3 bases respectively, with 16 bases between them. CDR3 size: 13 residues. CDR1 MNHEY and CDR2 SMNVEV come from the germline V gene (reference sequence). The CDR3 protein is CATQDLARYEQYF. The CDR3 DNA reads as TGTGCCACCCAGGACCTGGCCCGCTACGAGCAGTACTTC.

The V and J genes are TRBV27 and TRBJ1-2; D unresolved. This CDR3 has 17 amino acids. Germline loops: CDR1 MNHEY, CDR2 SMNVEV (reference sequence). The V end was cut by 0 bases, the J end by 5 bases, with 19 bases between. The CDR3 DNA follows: TGTGCCAGCAGTTTATCGAAAGGACGCCTAAACGCTTATGGCTACACCTTC. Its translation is CASSLSKGRLNAYGYTF.

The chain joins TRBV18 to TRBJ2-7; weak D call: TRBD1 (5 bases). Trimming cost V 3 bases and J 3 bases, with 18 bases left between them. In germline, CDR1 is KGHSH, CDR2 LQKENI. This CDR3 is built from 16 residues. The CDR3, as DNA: TGTGCCAGCTCACCTACAGAGACAGCATATAGCTACGAGCAGTACTTC. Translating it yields CASSPTETAYSYEQYF.

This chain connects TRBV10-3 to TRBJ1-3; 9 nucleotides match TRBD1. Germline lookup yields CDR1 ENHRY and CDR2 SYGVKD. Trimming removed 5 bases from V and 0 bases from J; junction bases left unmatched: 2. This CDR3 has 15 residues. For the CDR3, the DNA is TGTGCCATCAGTCGGGACAGGGACTCTGGAAACACCATATATTTT. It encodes CAISRDRDSGNTIYF.

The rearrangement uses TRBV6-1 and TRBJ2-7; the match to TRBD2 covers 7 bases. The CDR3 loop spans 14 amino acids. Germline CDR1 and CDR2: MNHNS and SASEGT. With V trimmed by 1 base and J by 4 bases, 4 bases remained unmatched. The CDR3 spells CASSEVGGEYEQYF. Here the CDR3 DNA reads TGTGCCAGCAGTGAAGTTGGGGGGGAATACGAGCAGTACTTC.

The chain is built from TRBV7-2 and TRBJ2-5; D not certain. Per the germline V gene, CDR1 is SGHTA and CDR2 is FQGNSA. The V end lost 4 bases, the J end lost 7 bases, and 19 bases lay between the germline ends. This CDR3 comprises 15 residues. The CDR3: CASSSQTHMSGTQYF. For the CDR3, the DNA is TGTGCCAGCAGCTCCCAGACTCACATGTCAGGGACCCAGTACTTC.

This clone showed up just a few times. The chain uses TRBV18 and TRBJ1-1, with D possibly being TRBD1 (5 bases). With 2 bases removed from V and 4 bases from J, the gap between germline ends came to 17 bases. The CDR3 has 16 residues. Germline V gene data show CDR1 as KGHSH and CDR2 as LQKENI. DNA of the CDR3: TGTGCCAGCTCACCAAGCTCGTGGGGCGGAGGCACTGAAGCTTTCTTT. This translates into CASSPSSWGGGTEAFF. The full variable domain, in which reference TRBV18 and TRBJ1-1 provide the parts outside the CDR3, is NAGVMQNPRHLVRRRGQEARLRCSPMKGHSHVYWYRQLPEEGLKFMVYLQKENIIDESGMPKERFSAEFPKEGPSILRIQQVVRGDSAAYFCASSPSSWGGGTEAFFGQGTRLTVV.

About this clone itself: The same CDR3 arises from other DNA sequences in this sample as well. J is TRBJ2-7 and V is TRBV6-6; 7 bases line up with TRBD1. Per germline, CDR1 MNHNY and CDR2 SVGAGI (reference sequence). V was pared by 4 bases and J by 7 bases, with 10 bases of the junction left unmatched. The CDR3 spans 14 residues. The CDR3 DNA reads TGTGCCAGCAGTTTCCGGGACAGCCCGTATGAGCAGTACTTC. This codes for CASSFRDSPYEQYF.

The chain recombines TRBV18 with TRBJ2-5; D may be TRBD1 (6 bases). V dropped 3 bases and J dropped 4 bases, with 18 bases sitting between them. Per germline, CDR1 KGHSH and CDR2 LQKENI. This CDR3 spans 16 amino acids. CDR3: CASSPVLTGRGETQYF. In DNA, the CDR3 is TGTGCCAGCTCACCCGTCTTGACAGGTCGGGGAGAGACCCAGTACTTC. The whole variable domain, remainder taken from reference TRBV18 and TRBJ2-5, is NAGVMQNPRHLVRRRGQEARLRCSPMKGHSHVYWYRQLPEEGLKFMVYLQKENIIDESGMPKERFSAEFPKEGPSILRIQQVVRGDSAAYFCASSPVLTGRGETQYFGPGTRLLVL.